This T cell receptor beta chain originates from a study of cytotoxic CD8 clonotypes in ibrutinib-treated CLL. Notes on the study in general: Few clonotypes were public, and these shrank or held steady under treatment.

Roughly 1.8 micrograms of genomic DNA came from cryopreserved PBMCs for TCR beta libraries. In this sample, this clone turned up once. Its antigen remains unidentified. The repertoire was sequenced with immunoSEQ multiplex PCR; TCRdb's copy has only in-frame clones and lacks some. The table shows some 15,000 clones, with approximately 58% occurring only once. The CDR3 runs 14 residues. CDR1 and CDR2 (germline): MNHEY, SVGAGI. Unmatched junction bases numbered 6, after V lost 0 bases and J lost 10 bases. The chain has TRBV6-5 and TRBJ2-1; 7 positions match TRBD1. Sample: PBMCs, taken before ibrutinib treatment. The sequence derives from a human donor with chronic lymphocytic leukemia. CDR3 protein: CASSYSTGAWEQFF. The CDR3 region has the DNA TGTGCCAGCAGTTACTCTACAGGGGCTTGGGAGCAGTTCTTC.